The text below deals with one T cell receptor (beta chain). Unmatched junction bases numbered 9, after V lost 5 bases and J lost 6 bases. The CDR3 length is 15 residues. The germline V gene encodes CDR1 SGHNT and CDR2 YENEEA. The sample is drawn from a study of human T cells and chemical hapten exposure. Stated time point: pre-sensitization, week 0. Stated treatment: therapeutic diphenylcyclopropenone sensitization with weekly scalp DPC. TCRdb reprocessed the RACE reads with MiXCR, giving one entry per CDR3 protein. The sample lists approximately 370,000 distinct CDR3 sequences, approximately 5% seen once, with around 8.8% in the top ten.

This sequence joins TRBV11-3 and TRBJ2-2; TRBD1 matches at 7 bases. This clonotype was sampled from a woman younger than 35 with alopecia areata. Some clones in this sample may be carry-over from other donors' samples. Here the sequenced sample was whole blood, taken in connection with sensitization to the hapten diphenylcyclopropenone (DPC). CDR3 DNA sequence: TGTGCCAGCAGCACCCGGGACAGTCCAGCCGGGGAGCTGTTTTTT. Residues: CASSTRDSPAGELFF.